This T cell receptor beta chain originates from a study of T cell responses to AZD1222 COVID-19 vaccine. Study details: The study pooled second doses at about 4 or about 12 weeks.

CDR1 and CDR2 from the germline V gene are LNHDA and SQIVND (reference sequence). V lost 0 bases to trimming and J lost 6 bases, with 15 bases between them. The CDR3 is 15 residues long. Only in-frame clones appear in the TCRdb table, and some are missing; sequencing was by immunoSEQ multiplex PCR. In the table there are roughly 67,000 clones, roughly 88% of which are singletons. Findings and limits, study-wide: Recipients of two AZD1222 doses showed rising Spike-specific TCR breadth and depth. Dominant at 160-218 and 743-854, vaccine-associated CD4 TCRs also spanned spike. Donors were largely white British and mainly female; clonal diversity was possibly underestimated.

For this clone: What it binds is unknown.

The rearrangement joins TRBV19 to TRBJ2-7; D may correspond to TRBD1 or TRBD2 (5 bases each). The sequences come from peripheral blood, collected on day 0 of AZD1222 vaccination. The origin of this receptor is an adult in good health. This CDR3 is CASSIDRDGGSEQYF. CDR3 in DNA: TGTGCCAGTAGTATAGACCGGGACGGTGGTAGCGAGCAGTACTTC.